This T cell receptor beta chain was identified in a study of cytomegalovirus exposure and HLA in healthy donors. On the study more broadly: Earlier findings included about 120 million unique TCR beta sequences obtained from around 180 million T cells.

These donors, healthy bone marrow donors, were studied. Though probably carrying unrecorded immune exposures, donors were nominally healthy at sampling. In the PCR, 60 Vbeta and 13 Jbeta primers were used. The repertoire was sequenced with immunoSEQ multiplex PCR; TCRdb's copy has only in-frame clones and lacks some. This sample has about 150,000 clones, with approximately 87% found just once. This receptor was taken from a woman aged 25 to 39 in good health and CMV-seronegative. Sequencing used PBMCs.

The CDR3 protein is CASSAGGGTEAFF. As DNA, the CDR3 is TGTGCCAGCAGCGCAGGCGGGGGGACTGAAGCTTTCTTT. The chain couples TRBV5-6 to TRBJ1-1; D may be TRBD1 (5 bases). The CDR3 has 13 amino acids. V lost 4 bases, J lost 5 bases, and 12 bases lay in between. Germline V gene sequence: CDR1 SGHDT, CDR2 YYEEEE.